Presented here are 17 T cell receptor beta chains from one specimen sequenced in a study of T cells in Graves' hyperthyroidism and ophthalmopathy. Amplification yielded TCR beta CDR3 regions, with RNA transcripts as the source. The primer set for the first-round RT-PCR of the TCR CDR3 was HTBI. Each CDR3 protein is one row after TCRdb ran MiXCR on the multiplex PCR reads. The table includes roughly 720,000 distinct CDR3 sequences, roughly 17% detected once. The sample comprised blood. The receptors were gathered from a man in his fifties with Graves' hyperthyroidism.

On this clonotype: A much larger clone differs by one base, so this may be a read error. The J gene is TRBJ2-5, the V gene TRBV3-1; D gene ambiguous. The CDR3 has 13 amino acids. The V gene's germline CDR1 is LGHDT and CDR2 YNNKEL (reference sequence). The CDR3 sequence: CVSSQDWLQTQYF. The CDR3, as DNA: TGTGTCAGCAGCCAAGATTGGTTGCAGACCCAGTACTTC.

The chain joins TRBV9 to TRBJ1-2; 9 bases are shared with TRBD1. J was trimmed by 8 bases and V by 3 bases; bases with no gene match: 11. CDR1 and CDR2 from the germline V gene are SGDLS and YYNGEE. The CDR3 sequence is 15 residues long. The CDR3 nucleotides read TGTGCCAGCAGCGATCCCGGGACAGGGTCAATAGGCTACACCTTC. This sequence encodes CASSDPGTGSIGYTF. The variable domain in full, completed from reference TRBV9 and TRBJ1-2, reads DSGVTQTPKHLITATGQRVTLRCSPRSGDLSVYWYQQSLDQGLQFLIQYYNGEERAKGNILERFSAQQFPDLHSELNLSSLELGDSALYFCASSDPGTGSIGYTFGSGTRLTVV.

V and J are TRBV30 and TRBJ2-5; no clear D. The germline gives CDR1 GTSNPN, CDR2 SVGIG (reference sequence). The CDR3 covers 12 residues. Trimming stripped 3 bases from V and 4 bases from J, with 9 bases between. The CDR3 reads CAWSTLRETQYF. Here the CDR3 DNA reads TGTGCCTGGAGCACCCTGAGAGAGACCCAGTACTTC.

This clonotype was seen only a few times. The gene calls are TRBV30 and TRBJ1-4, with D unresolved. In germline, CDR1 is GTSNPN, CDR2 SVGIG (reference sequence). There are 14 residues in the CDR3. V lost 4 bases to trimming and J lost 0 bases, with 9 bases between them. The CDR3 sequence is CAWTHGATNEKLFF. The CDR3, as DNA: TGTGCCTGGACTCACGGTGCAACTAATGAAAAACTGTTTTTT.

This clonotype has just a few counts. The chain is built from TRBV5-1 and TRBJ2-7; D is tentatively TRBD1 or TRBD2 (5 bases each). The CDR3 contains 14 residues. Germline CDR1 and CDR2: SGHRS and YFSETQ. V was clipped by 3 bases and J by 6 bases, with 16 bases between them. CDR3 DNA sequence: TGCGCCAGCAGCTCCGGGACCCTGAGAGTCGAGCAGTACTTC. Translation: CASSSGTLRVEQYF.

This clonotype showed up just a few times. The chain recombines TRBV6-4 with TRBJ2-2; TRBD2 agrees at 11 bases. This CDR3 contains 17 residues. Germline V CDR1 and CDR2: MRHNA, SNTAGT. The V and J ends lost 0 bases and 9 bases, in that order; junction bases with no gene match: 9. The chain's CDR3 is CASSDSSRLAGGRELFF. The DNA of the CDR3 is TGTGCCAGCAGTGACTCAAGCCGGCTAGCGGGAGGCAGGGAGCTGTTTTTT.

CDR3 region: CATGALDGGNYGYTF. CDR3 nucleotide sequence: TGTGCCACCGGGGCGTTAGATGGGGGGAACTATGGCTACACCTTC. The chain joins TRBV19 to TRBJ1-2; TRBD1 might be the D (5 bases). This CDR3 comprises 15 residues. The germline gives CDR1 LNHDA, CDR2 SQIVND (reference sequence). V gave up 10 bases and J gave up 2 bases, with 20 bases separating them.

Only a few counts were recorded for this clonotype. This chain uses TRBV11-2 with TRBJ2-2; D unclear. The germline V gene has CDR1 SGHAT and CDR2 FQNNGV. The length of the CDR3 is 16 residues. Trimming stripped 5 bases from V and 0 bases from J, with 13 bases between. The CDR3 reads CASSPPLGANTGELFF. The CDR3 bases are TGTGCCAGCAGCCCCCCTTTAGGCGCGAACACCGGGGAGCTGTTTTTT. Filled out from reference TRBV11-2 and TRBJ2-2, the complete variable domain reads EAGVAQSPRYKIIEKRQSVAFWCNPISGHATLYWYQQILGQGPKLLIQFQNNGVVDDSQLPKDRFSAERLKGVDSTLKIQPAKLEDSAVYLCASSPPLGANTGELFFGEGSRLTVL.

This clonotype was observed at least ten times. The chain is built from TRBV9 and TRBJ2-1, with D possibly being TRBD1 (5 bases). The CDR3 is 13 amino acids. Trimming shortened V by 4 bases and J by 5 bases, and 10 bases separated the two germline ends. Germline lookup yields CDR1 SGDLS and CDR2 YYNGEE. As DNA, the CDR3 is TGTGCCAGCAGCATCAGGGATGACAATGAGCAGTTCTTC. The encoded protein is CASSIRDDNEQFF.

The gene calls are TRBV7-2 and TRBJ1-2, with D maybe TRBD1 (5 bases). Trimming cost V 3 bases and J 2 bases, with 19 bases left between them. The germline V gene encodes CDR1 SGHTA and CDR2 FQGNSA. The CDR3 runs to 17 residues. Here the CDR3 DNA reads TGTGCCAGCAGCTTCTGGGGCAAGAGCAGGGAAAACTATGGCTACACCTTC. It translates to CASSFWGKSRENYGYTF.

This clonotype was counted a few times. A read error may produce the germline difference seen at one junction end. V and J are TRBV7-9 and TRBJ2-1, with D unclear. CDR1 and CDR2 (germline): SEHNR, FQNEAQ (reference sequence). The CDR3 is 16 residues long. DNA for the CDR3: TGTGCCAGCAGCTTACGCAGGAGAAGCTCCTACAATGAGAAGTTCTTC. Protein product: CASSLRRRSSYNEKFF.

This clonotype was seen repeatedly, ten times or more. The chain employs TRBV13 and TRBJ2-7, with a weak D call TRBD1 (5 bases). CDR3 length: 14 amino acids. CDR1 PRHDT and CDR2 FYEKMQ come from the germline V gene (reference sequence). The V gene lost 4 bases and the J gene lost 3 bases, with 13 bases spanning the gap. This CDR3 reads CASSSTEKDYEQYF. CDR3 DNA sequence: TGTGCCAGCAGCTCGACAGAGAAGGACTACGAGCAGTACTTC.

In this sample, this clonotype turned up a few times. CDR3 sequence reads: CASSQISASGSYEQYF. In DNA, the CDR3 is TGTGCCAGCAGCCAGATTTCGGCTAGCGGTTCCTACGAGCAGTACTTC. The chain is built from TRBV27 and TRBJ2-7; 7 bases align to TRBD2. Germline loops: CDR1 MNHEY, CDR2 SMNVEV (reference sequence). Trimming cost V 6 bases and J 1 base; bases outside gene matches: 12. The CDR3 has 16 amino acids.

J is TRBJ2-3 and V is TRBV10-2; D is perhaps TRBD2 (6 bases). The length of the CDR3 is 14 residues. The V gene lost 2 bases and the J gene lost 3 bases, with 9 bases spanning the gap. In germline, CDR1 is WSHSY, CDR2 SAAADI. CDR3 sequence (DNA): TGCGCCAGCAGTGAGGAGACTAGAACAGATACGCAGTATTTT. Translation gives CASSEETRTDTQYF.

This clonotype was picked up many times. This chain joins TRBV2 and TRBJ2-7; 9 bases fit TRBD2. The CDR3 is made up of 15 amino acids. Germline CDR1 is SNHLY and CDR2 is FYNNEI. J gave up 7 bases and V 3 bases, and 10 bases lay outside the gene matches. The CDR3 coding sequence is TGTGCCAGCAGTGAGTTTAGCGGGAGTAATTGGGAGCAGTACTTC. As protein: CASSEFSGSNWEQYF.

The V gene is TRBV20-1, the J gene TRBJ2-3; TRBD2 agrees at 9 bases. Germline-derived CDR1 and CDR2 are DFQATT and SNEGSKA (reference sequence). V shed 3 bases and J 5 bases; nucleotides not matched to a gene: 9. The CDR3 spans 15 residues. The CDR3 spells CSASKASGMVDTQYF. CDR3 coding DNA: TGCAGTGCTAGTAAGGCTAGCGGGATGGTAGATACGCAGTATTTT.

This clonotype was seen at least ten times. V usage is TRBV7-9 and J usage is TRBJ2-7, with D perhaps being TRBD1 or TRBD2 (6 bases each). Trimming stripped 2 bases from V and 3 bases from J, with 14 bases between. There are 15 residues in the CDR3. Per germline, CDR1 SEHNR and CDR2 FQNEAQ (reference sequence). CDR3 DNA sequence: TGTGCCAGCAGCTTAACGGGGGCCAACTACTACGAGCAGTACTTC. Translated: CASSLTGANYYEQYF.